The 30 T cell receptor beta chains presented below share a single source sample, sequenced in a study of shared clonotypes between healthy human individuals (TCRdb year 2020). Libraries were constructed by the immunoSEQ multiplex PCR assay. Sourced from immuneACCESS, this table was stored by TCRdb with only in-frame sequences that have V and J called. A share of the clones is absent; for the studies checked, an unresolved V gene accounts for under half, and the remainder has no known explanation. The sample table holds about a million clones, of which 77% were seen once. Almost 0.9% of the sample is taken by the ten largest. Sequencing used memory CD4+ T cells from PBMCs. Explained via the paper, the cell subset or site label denotes: CD45RA-negative fraction. These receptor sequences come from a man in his late teens or twenties in good health. Some clones in this sample may be carry-over from other donors' samples.

The gene calls are TRBV7-9 and TRBJ2-4; D is unclear. Deletions cut 1 base from V and 8 bases from J, with 12 bases between. Germline V CDR1 and CDR2: SEHNR, FQNEAQ (reference sequence). The CDR3 runs to 14 residues. Written as DNA, the CDR3 is TGTGCCAGCAGCTTAGTTCCTCTCTGGGACATTCAGTACTTC. Amino acid sequence: CASSLVPLWDIQYF.

This clone was observed a handful of times. The genes are TRBV18 and TRBJ1-1, with 8 bases aligning to TRBD1. With V trimmed by 2 bases and J by 6 bases, 5 bases remained unmatched. The V gene's germline CDR1 is KGHSH and CDR2 LQKENI. This CDR3 contains 14 residues. This CDR3 reads CASSPYRGSAEAFF. In DNA form, the CDR3 reads TGTGCCAGCTCACCATACAGGGGGAGTGCTGAAGCTTTCTTT.

The J gene is TRBJ2-2, the V gene TRBV5-1; 8 nucleotides line up with TRBD1. V lost 5 bases, J lost 7 bases, and 10 bases stayed unmatched. CDR3 length equals 15 residues. Per the germline V gene, CDR1 is SGHRS and CDR2 is YFSETQ. The CDR3 loop is CASRRTQGAVGELFF. DNA of the CDR3: TGCGCCAGCAGGCGGACGCAGGGGGCAGTCGGGGAGCTGTTTTTT. The full variable domain, rest sourced from reference TRBV5-1 and TRBJ2-2, is KAGVTQTPRYLIKTRGQQVTLSCSPISGHRSVSWYQQTPGQGLQFLFEYFSETQRNKGNFPGRFSGRQFSNSRSEMNVSTLELGDSALYLCASRRTQGAVGELFFGEGSRLTVL.

V gene TRBV15 combines with J gene TRBJ1-4; D gene ambiguous. The CDR3 has 16 amino acids. Germline V gives CDR1 LNHNV, CDR2 YYDKDF (reference sequence). V was clipped by 5 bases and J by 0 bases, with 13 bases between them. The CDR3 here is CATSPGRRATNEKLFF. For the CDR3, the DNA is TGTGCCACCAGCCCCGGCCGGAGAGCAACTAATGAAAAACTGTTTTTT. The full variable domain, with the rest looked up from reference TRBV15 and TRBJ1-4, is DAMVIQNPRYQVTQFGKPVTLSCSQTLNHNVMYWYQQKSSQAPKLLFHYYDKDFNNEADTPDNFQSRRPNTSFCFLDIRSPGLGDTAMYLCATSPGRRATNEKLFFGSGTQLSVL.

The DNA of the CDR3 is TGTGCCAGTAGTATGGAGACTAACCTCGGTTTAATCGATGGCTACACCTTC. Protein sequence: CASSMETNLGLIDGYTF. V and J are TRBV19 and TRBJ1-2; D unclear. V was trimmed by 3 bases and J by 6 bases, leaving 23 bases between them. Per the germline V gene, CDR1 is LNHDA and CDR2 is SQIVND (reference sequence). The CDR3 totals 17 residues.

Comment on this clone: The CDR3 ends on some other residue instead of the conserved phenylalanine or tryptophan, so this is likely a read error. The chain is built from TRBV27 and TRBJ1-1; D may be TRBD1 (6 bases). V was cut by 8 bases and J by 2 bases, with 15 bases left in between. Looked up from germline, CDR1 is MNHEY and CDR2 is SMNVEV (reference sequence). This CDR3 is 14 amino acids long. The CDR3 reads CASGRAGANTEAFS. The DNA for the CDR3 is TGTGCCAGCGGGCGAGCAGGGGCTAACACTGAAGCTTTCTCT.

The rearrangement uses TRBV2 and TRBJ2-1, with 14 bases identical to TRBD2. Losses at the gene ends were 6 bases for V and 10 bases for J; bases not matched to a gene: 5. This CDR3 is 14 amino acids long. CDR1 SNHLY and CDR2 FYNNEI come from the germline V gene. DNA for the CDR3: TGTGCCAGCAGGTTGACTAGCGGGAGGGACGAGCAGTTCTTC. Its protein is CASRLTSGRDEQFF.

V gene TRBV10-2 combines with J gene TRBJ1-2; possible D gene TRBD1, 5 bases. The germline CDR1 and CDR2 sequences are WSHSY and SAAADI. The CDR3 is 14 residues long. Trimming removed 0 bases from V and 7 bases from J, with 12 bases in between. The CDR3 nucleotides read TGCGCCAGCAGTGAGTCGAAGCAGGGAGGTGGCTACACCTTC. Its protein product is CASSESKQGGGYTF.

This clone was seen just once. This chain connects TRBV29-1 to TRBJ1-5, with 8 bases identical to TRBD1. The ends lost 5 bases at V and 5 bases at J; junction bases unmatched: 8. The length of the CDR3 is 14 residues. Germline V CDR1 and CDR2: SQVTM, ANQGSEA. This CDR3 is CSVPGQGRDQPQHF. The CDR3 DNA is TGCAGCGTTCCCGGACAGGGTAGGGATCAGCCCCAGCATTTT.

This clone was detected only a few times. This chain connects TRBV5-1 to TRBJ1-1; D is ambiguous. The germline V and J ends were trimmed by 3 bases and 5 bases, with 11 bases remaining between them. The CDR3 runs to 13 residues. Germline CDR1 reads SGHRS; CDR2 reads YFSETQ. The CDR3 loop is CASSSHRGTEAFF. The CDR3 nucleotides are TGCGCCAGCAGCTCGCATCGCGGGACTGAAGCTTTCTTT. Combining the CDR3 with reference TRBV5-1 and TRBJ1-1 gives the whole variable domain KAGVTQTPRYLIKTRGQQVTLSCSPISGHRSVSWYQQTPGQGLQFLFEYFSETQRNKGNFPGRFSGRQFSNSRSEMNVSTLELGDSALYLCASSSHRGTEAFFGQGTRLTVV.

The chain uses TRBV4-1 and TRBJ2-2; D not certain. Germline CDR1 reads MGHRA; CDR2 reads YSYEKL. The CDR3 extends over 13 amino acids. V lost 0 bases and J lost 3, with 2 bases in between. The CDR3 nucleotides are TGCGCCAGCAGCCAAGAATACACCGGGGAGCTGTTTTTT. It specifies CASSQEYTGELFF.

The chain joins TRBV5-1 to TRBJ2-3; D uncertain. The CDR3 has 11 residues. CDR1 is SGHRS, CDR2 YFSETQ, per germline. V was trimmed by 3 bases and J by 5 bases, leaving 4 bases between them. The CDR3, as DNA: TGCGCCAGCAGCTCCCGAGATACGCAGTATTTT. The encoded protein is CASSSRDTQYF.

CDR3 residues: CASSWAGRASGRANEQFF. In DNA, the CDR3 is TGTGCCAGCAGCTGGGCTGGGAGGGCTAGCGGGAGGGCGAATGAGCAGTTCTTC. The chain links TRBV5-6 to TRBJ2-1, with 12 bases identical to TRBD2. Germline assignment: CDR1 SGHDT and CDR2 YYEEEE. The CDR3 has 18 amino acids. Trimming took 3 bases from V and 7 from J; bases not matched to a gene: 14.

V and J are TRBV5-3 and TRBJ2-5; D uncertain. TRBV5-3 carries the ORF label, with uncertain function. The V end was cut by 4 bases, the J end by 2 bases, with 12 bases between. The CDR3 covers 14 residues. The CDR3, as DNA: TGTGCCAGAAGCCTCCCCTCGGCACAAGAGACCCAGTACTTC. It codes for CARSLPSAQETQYF.

The count of this clone is one. This sequence joins TRBV6-5 and TRBJ1-4; 9 bases map to TRBD1. The CDR3 runs to 13 residues. The junction had 9 bases not matched to a gene; V was cut back by 11 bases and J by 8 bases. Per germline, CDR1 MNHEY and CDR2 SVGAGI. CDR3 amino acids: CASRGTGREKLFF. DNA for the CDR3: TGTGCCTCCCGGGGGACAGGGAGGGAAAAACTGTTTTTT.

This sequence joins TRBV29-1 and TRBJ1-2; D ambiguous. Trimming removed 2 bases from V and 0 bases from J, with 13 bases in between. Germline CDR1 and CDR2: SQVTM and ANQGSEA. The length of the CDR3 is 15 residues. In DNA, the CDR3 is TGCAGCGTTGAAAGGGAGCCCCGTTCTAACTATGGCTACACCTTC. Amino acids: CSVEREPRSNYGYTF. The full variable domain, its missing parts supplied by reference TRBV29-1 and TRBJ1-2, is SAVISQKPSRDICQRGTSLTIQCQVDSQVTMMFWYRQQPGQSLTLIATANQGSEATYESGFVIDKFPISRPNLTFSTLTVSNMSPEDSSIYLCSVEREPRSNYGYTFGSGTRLTVV.

Of note for this clone: Other DNA sequences from this sample encode an identical CDR3 as well. This chain joins TRBV5-1 and TRBJ2-5, with D perhaps matching TRBD1 (6 bases). This CDR3 comprises 14 residues. Germline V gene lookup returns CDR1 SGHRS and CDR2 YFSETQ. Trimming left V 0 bases short and J 4 bases short, with 10 bases between. CDR3 sequence reads: CASSLDRVGETQYF. CDR3 sequence (DNA): TGCGCCAGCAGCTTGGACAGGGTGGGAGAGACCCAGTACTTC.

J is TRBJ1-1 and V is TRBV5-1; a weak D match, TRBD1 (5 bases). The CDR3 is 15 amino acids. Trimming stripped 3 bases from V and 5 bases from J, with 17 bases between. Germline values: CDR1 SGHRS, CDR2 YFSETQ. The CDR3 DNA follows: TGCGCCAGCAGCTATCAGGGCCGACGAGGGACTGAAGCTTTCTTT. Protein sequence: CASSYQGRRGTEAFF. Drawing the rest from reference TRBV5-1 and TRBJ1-1, the complete variable domain is KAGVTQTPRYLIKTRGQQVTLSCSPISGHRSVSWYQQTPGQGLQFLFEYFSETQRNKGNFPGRFSGRQFSNSRSEMNVSTLELGDSALYLCASSYQGRRGTEAFFGQGTRLTVV.

The chain couples TRBV5-6 to TRBJ1-4; 8 bases are a match to TRBD1. Per the germline V gene, CDR1 is SGHDT and CDR2 is YYEEEE. J gave up 7 bases and V 0 bases, and 5 bases lay outside the gene matches. The CDR3 spans 15 residues. CDR3 DNA sequence: TGTGCCAGCAGCTTGGGCAGGGGGCGAGTTGAAAAACTGTTTTTT. Translation: CASSLGRGRVEKLFF. Full variable domain (missing parts from reference TRBV5-6 and TRBJ1-4): DAGVTQSPTHLIKTRGQQVTLRCSPKSGHDTVSWYQQALGQGPQFIFQYYEEEERQRGNFPDRFSGHQFPNYSSELNVNALLLGDSALYLCASSLGRGRVEKLFFGSGTQLSVL.

V is TRBV11-2 and J is TRBJ2-4; D is unresolved. Trimming took 1 base from V and 6 from J, leaving 10 bases between them. Germline V CDR1 and CDR2: SGHAT, FQNNGV. The CDR3 loop spans 14 amino acids. The CDR3 DNA reads as TGTGCCAGCAGCTTAGGGACGGCAGGAAACATTCAGTACTTC. Translating gives CASSLGTAGNIQYF. The complete variable domain, with remaining parts taken from reference TRBV11-2 and TRBJ2-4, reads EAGVAQSPRYKIIEKRQSVAFWCNPISGHATLYWYQQILGQGPKLLIQFQNNGVVDDSQLPKDRFSAERLKGVDSTLKIQPAKLEDSAVYLCASSLGTAGNIQYFGAGTRLSVL.

The chain combines TRBV5-4 with TRBJ1-5, with D uncertain. Germline loops: CDR1 SGHNT, CDR2 YYREEE (reference sequence). The CDR3 spans 13 residues. V was cut by 1 base and J by 2 bases, with 4 bases left in between. The chain's CDR3 is CASSLSGNQPQHF. The CDR3 nucleotides read TGTGCCAGCAGCTTGTCCGGCAATCAGCCCCAGCATTTT.

This chain joins TRBV4-3 and TRBJ2-7, with 9 bases lining up with TRBD2. The CDR3 covers 14 residues. V lost 4 bases and J lost 4; bases outside the gene matches: 5. The germline CDR1 and CDR2 sequences are LGHNA and YSLEER. The CDR3 nucleotides read TGCGCCAGCAGCCTTGATAGCGGGAGTTACGAGCAGTACTTC. Translation: CASSLDSGSYEQYF.

The chain has TRBV5-1 and TRBJ1-1; maybe TRBD1 (5 bases). Germline V gene lookup returns CDR1 SGHRS and CDR2 YFSETQ. V was trimmed by 0 bases and J by 0 bases, leaving 15 bases between them. The CDR3 is made up of 17 amino acids. CDR3 residues: CASSLGSARGMNTEAFF. Written as DNA, the CDR3 is TGCGCCAGCAGCTTGGGTTCGGCACGGGGGATGAACACTGAAGCTTTCTTT.

There are a few counts of this clone. This chain connects TRBV7-7 to TRBJ2-5; the D gene could be TRBD1 or TRBD2 (6 bases each). The CDR3 runs 15 residues. Germline CDR1 is SSHAT and CDR2 is FNYEAQ (reference sequence). The V end was cut by 5 bases, the J end by 5 bases, with 18 bases between. CDR3 in DNA: TGTGCCAGCAGCCAGCCTGGACGGGGGCAGGAGACCCAGTACTTC. The encoded protein is CASSQPGRGQETQYF.

V gene TRBV28 combines with J gene TRBJ2-7, with 11 nucleotides matching TRBD1. This CDR3 spans 17 amino acids. The V gene's germline CDR1 is MDHEN and CDR2 SYDVKM. J lost 0 bases, V lost 2 bases, and 6 bases had no gene match. CDR3 nucleotide sequence: TGTGCCAGCAGTTTACTTATCGGACAGGGGGCCTCCTACGAGCAGTACTTC. Translated: CASSLLIGQGASYEQYF.

The chain uses TRBV28 and TRBJ2-6; D is possibly TRBD1 (6 bases). The CDR3 extends over 14 amino acids. Germline-derived CDR1 and CDR2 are MDHEN and SYDVKM. Trimming took off 6 bases at V and 3 bases at J, with 9 bases between the two ends. This CDR3 is CASSNRVGANVLTF. CDR3 in DNA: TGTGCCAGCAGCAACAGGGTTGGGGCCAACGTCCTGACTTTC.

This clone has a single count. The V gene is TRBV6-1, the J gene TRBJ1-2; a weak D match, TRBD1 (5 bases). The length of the CDR3 is 14 residues. Trimming took off 3 bases at V and 9 bases at J, with 17 bases between the two ends. Germline V gene data show CDR1 as MNHNS and CDR2 as SASEGT. The CDR3 is CASSDWGRALRYTF. Written as DNA, the CDR3 is TGTGCCAGCAGTGATTGGGGCAGGGCTCTCCGCTACACCTTC.

The V and J genes are TRBV7-2 and TRBJ2-7, with TRBD2 identical over 8 bases. After removal of 5 bases from V and 2 bases from J, the junction contained 8 bases not matched to a gene. The CDR3 contains 15 residues. CDR1 is SGHTA and CDR2 is FQGNSA in the germline V gene. The CDR3 DNA reads TGTGCCAGCAGCGATTTAGCGGGGCCTCCCTACGAGCAGTACTTC. Translated: CASSDLAGPPYEQYF.

The chain employs TRBV7-2 and TRBJ1-1, with a possible D match to TRBD1 (6 bases). CDR1 is SGHTA and CDR2 is FQGNSA in the germline V gene. The CDR3 is made up of 13 amino acids. V dropped 5 bases and J dropped 6 bases, with 13 bases sitting between them. In nucleotides, the CDR3 is TGTGCCAGCAGCACGACCAACAGGGCTGAAGCTTTCTTT. Amino acid sequence: CASSTTNRAEAFF.

CDR3 in DNA: TGTGCCAGCAGCCGTGGGGGTTACAGGGGGCGGTTGGAGACCCAGTACTTC. Encoded protein: CASSRGGYRGRLETQYF. This chain joins TRBV7-8 and TRBJ2-5; TRBD1 agrees at 9 bases. Germline assignment: CDR1 SGHVS and CDR2 FQNEAQ. V shed 5 bases, J shed 5 bases, and the junction held 15 bases outside the gene matches. This CDR3 comprises 17 residues.